A selection of T cell receptor beta chains follows, all from one sample in a study of radiotherapy plus CTLA-4 blockade in lung cancer. Profiled with immunoSEQ multiplex PCR; TCRdb holds only in-frame clones, not every one. Seen here are tens of thousands of clones, 77% observed once, and the top ten hold approximately 4.3%. Sample: peripheral blood, taken from a patient treated with radiotherapy plus ipilimumab. The receptors shown here come from a human donor with non-small cell lung cancer who had a partial response to radiotherapy plus ipilimumab. The CDR3 runs from the conserved cysteine through the conserved F or W. The order of the fields is V gene, clone size, D gene, J gene, CDR3 protein, CDR3 DNA. D genes are given only for firm matches. Clone size is stated in some rows and not others, as once, few, many or a class when expanded.

>TRBV16|NA|NA|TRBJ2-5
CASSQGSRGETQYF
TGTGCCAGCAGCCAAGGGTCGAGAGGAGAGACCCAGTACTTC
>TRBV7-9|NA|NA|TRBJ1-5
CASSFGEAKPQHF
TGTGCCAGCAGCTTCGGGGAGGCGAAGCCCCAGCATTTT
>TRBV5-6|few|TRBD1|TRBJ1-4
CASSEGQYITNEKLFF
TGTGCCAGCAGCGAGGGACAGTACATAACTAATGAAAAACTGTTTTTT
>TRBV29-1|NA|NA|TRBJ1-1
CSVEKRGGTEAFF
TGCAGCGTTGAGAAGAGAGGTGGCACTGAAGCTTTCTTT
>TRBV11-1|NA|TRBD1|TRBJ2-5
CASSQDRGRSQETQYF
TGTGCCAGCAGCCAAGACAGGGGGCGCAGCCAAGAGACCCAGTACTTC
>TRBV28|NA|NA|TRBJ1-5
CASIRVGSNQPQHF
TGTGCCAGCATCAGGGTCGGGAGCAATCAGCCCCAGCATTTT
>TRBV5-1|NA|TRBD2|TRBJ2-2
CASSLVRLAGDTGELFF
TGCGCCAGCAGCTTGGTAAGACTAGCGGGGGACACCGGGGAGCTGTTTTTT
>TRBV12-5|once|NA|TRBJ1-1
CAIRPQGSEAFF
TGTGCTATAAGACCCCAGGGATCTGAAGCTTTCTTT
>TRBV19|NA|NA|TRBJ1-1
CASSMGGSSQAFF
TGTGCCAGTAGTATGGGAGGGTCTTCTCAAGCTTTCTTT
>TRBV15|NA|TRBD1|TRBJ2-2
CATSRGDRGIGELFF
TGTGCCACCAGCAGAGGGGACAGGGGGATCGGGGAGCTGTTTTTT
>TRBV5-4|NA|TRBD2|TRBJ2-5
CASSFPPSGGGETQYF
TGTGCCAGCAGCTTTCCTCCTAGCGGGGGTGGGGAGACCCAGTACTTC
>TRBV5-6|few|NA|TRBJ2-1
CASSWMRGSSYNEQFF
TGTGCCAGCAGCTGGATGAGAGGAAGCTCCTACAATGAGCAGTTCTTC
>TRBV29-1|NA|TRBD1|TRBJ1-1
CSVDRYGGGDGIGSDTEAFF
TGCAGCGTTGATAGGTATGGAGGGGGCGACGGTATTGGGAGTGACACTGAAGCTTTCTTT
>TRBV4-2|NA|TRBD2|TRBJ2-3
CASSQVGTSGGTDTQYF
TGTGCCAGCAGCCAAGTCGGGACTAGCGGGGGCACAGATACGCAGTATTTT
>TRBV7-8|NA|TRBD2|TRBJ2-5
CASSSLAGGTQETQYF
TGTGCCAGCAGCTCGCTAGCGGGGGGCACACAAGAGACCCAGTACTTC
>TRBV19|NA|NA|TRBJ2-1
CASTAVGPEQFF
TGTGCCAGTACTGCTGTGGGGCCTGAGCAGTTCTTC
>TRBV6-5|NA|TRBD1|TRBJ1-6
CASRGDRGISPLHF
TGTGCCAGTCGCGGGGACAGGGGGATTTCACCCCTCCACTTT
>TRBV11-2|few|NA|TRBJ2-5
CASSSPEGFQETQYF
TGTGCCAGCAGCTCACCTGAGGGTTTTCAAGAGACCCAGTACTTC
>TRBV27|NA|TRBD1|TRBJ1-5
CASSNRGKNQPQHF
TGTGCCAGCAGTAACAGGGGGAAGAATCAGCCCCAGCATTTT
>TRBV10-3|NA|TRBD1|TRBJ2-5
CAIRRGPQETQYF
TGTGCCATCAGAAGGGGGCCACAAGAGACCCAGTACTTC
>TRBV12-2|NA|NA|TRBJ2-7
CASRRKQGVSYEQYF
TGTGCAAGTCGAAGAAAACAGGGGGTCTCCTACGAGCAGTACTTC
>TRBV6-5|NA|NA|TRBJ1-2
CASSYGAGNYGYTF
TGTGCCAGCAGTTATGGGGCAGGGAACTATGGCTACACCTTC
>TRBV11-3|NA|TRBD1|TRBJ2-3
CASSFRDRDTDTQYF
TGTGCCAGCAGCTTCCGGGACAGGGATACAGATACGCAGTATTTT